Shown below are 18 T cell receptor beta chains from a single sample sequenced in a study of blood T cell repertoires in COVID-19. The protocol was immunoSEQ multiplex PCR, while the TCRdb copy is restricted to in-frame clones and leaves out a portion. Of about 210,000 clones listed, around four fifths were seen once; the top ten hold less than 3.5%. Sequencing was carried out using peripheral blood. Receptor source: a man in his fifties or sixties with active or convalescent COVID-19.

The J gene is TRBJ1-1, the V gene TRBV6-2 or TRBV6-3, with 8 positions matching TRBD1. Germline CDR1 reads MNHEY; CDR2 reads SVGEGT. J gave up 3 bases and V 1 base, and 7 bases lay outside the gene matches. The CDR3 spans 16 residues. CDR3 coding DNA: TGTGCCAGCAGTTACTGGGCAGGGGGCGCGGACACTGAAGCTTTCTTT. This encodes CASSYWAGGADTEAFF.

This chain links TRBV18 with TRBJ2-3, with TRBD2 identical over 8 bases. The V gene end was trimmed by 3 bases and the J gene end by 6 bases; junction bases not matched to a gene: 8. The CDR3 spans 15 residues. The V gene's germline CDR1 is KGHSH and CDR2 LQKENI. The chain's CDR3 is CASSPPSGRSDTQYF. The CDR3, as DNA: TGTGCCAGCTCACCTCCAAGCGGGAGATCTGATACGCAGTATTTT.

This chain joins TRBV3-1 (or the pseudogene TRBV3-2) and TRBJ2-1, with D tentatively TRBD2 (6 bases). Germline V CDR1 and CDR2: LGHDT, YNNKEL (reference sequence). V shed 6 bases and J shed 10 bases, with 22 bases lying between them. This CDR3 contains 15 residues. CDR3 nucleotides: TGTGCCAGCAGGGCCGGGACTTTCAGTATCTACGAGCAGTTCTTC. It specifies CASRAGTFSIYEQFF.

CDR3 loop: CASSLAQTEETQYF. The CDR3 DNA reads as TGTGCCAGCAGCTTAGCGCAAACAGAAGAGACCCAGTACTTC. The chain has TRBV7-9 and TRBJ2-5, with D hard to call. The V gene's germline CDR1 is SEHNR and CDR2 FQNEAQ (reference sequence). Trimming left V 0 bases short and J 3 bases short, with 8 bases between. The CDR3 is 14 amino acids.

The chain has TRBV5-4 and TRBJ1-1, with D unclear. This CDR3 has 15 residues. Germline CDR1 and CDR2: SGHNT and YYREEE (reference sequence). Between the trimmed V and J ends, which lost 2 bases and 1 base, there was a span of 12 bases. CDR3 nucleotide sequence: TGTGCCAGCAGCTTAGGGAGCAGGCAGAACACTGAAGCTTTCTTT. Translation gives CASSLGSRQNTEAFF. The full variable domain, its missing parts supplied by reference TRBV5-4 and TRBJ1-1, is ETGVTQSPTHLIKTRGQQVTLRCSSQSGHNTVSWYQQALGQGPQFIFQYYREEENGRGNFPPRFSGLQFPNYSSELNVNALELDDSALYLCASSLGSRQNTEAFFGQGTRLTVV.

The chain carries TRBV12-3 or TRBV12-4 and TRBJ2-1; 8 bases are shared with TRBD1. V trimming: 5 bases; J trimming: 6 bases; junction bases outside the gene matches: 3. The CDR3 covers 13 residues. This chain's CDR3 is CASSLGQGNEQFF. The CDR3 bases are TGTGCCAGCAGTCTCGGACAGGGCAATGAGCAGTTCTTC.

J is TRBJ2-5 and V is TRBV18; the D is unclear. Germline V gene sequence: CDR1 KGHSH, CDR2 LQKENI. V shed 3 bases and J shed 2 bases, with 4 bases lying between them. The CDR3 is made up of 12 amino acids. The CDR3 nucleotides are TGTGCCAGCTCACCGTATCAAGAGACCCAGTACTTC. This encodes CASSPYQETQYF.

V is TRBV30 and J is TRBJ1-5; D may be TRBD1 (5 bases). Germline CDR1 and CDR2: GTSNPN and SVGIG (reference sequence). V was trimmed by 2 bases and J by 2 bases, leaving 10 bases between them. This CDR3 contains 14 residues. The CDR3 loop reads CAWSNGGGNQPQHF. The CDR3 DNA reads TGTGCCTGGAGTAACGGGGGTGGCAATCAGCCCCAGCATTTT.

The rearrangement joins TRBV9 to TRBJ2-3; 7 nucleotides match TRBD2. Per germline, CDR1 SGDLS and CDR2 YYNGEE. The J segment lost 5 bases and the V segment lost 1 base, leaving 4 bases of the junction unmatched. CDR3 length equals 14 residues. In DNA, the CDR3 is TGTGCCAGCAGCGTAACACGGGGGGTAGATACGCAGTATTTT. Translation gives CASSVTRGVDTQYF.

This clone was counted a few times. The chain combines TRBV27 with TRBJ1-1, with D perhaps matching TRBD1 (5 bases). The CDR3 length is 15 residues. Germline loops: CDR1 MNHEY, CDR2 SMNVEV (reference sequence). The germline V and J ends were trimmed by 5 bases and 4 bases, with 17 bases remaining between them. CDR3 sequence: CASSPDTFGVTEAFF. CDR3 coding DNA: TGTGCCAGCAGTCCGGACACATTTGGGGTCACTGAAGCTTTCTTT.

The chain joins TRBV5-4 to TRBJ1-6, with 8 bases lining up with TRBD1. V was clipped by 4 bases and J by 2 bases; unmatched bases: 2. The CDR3 spans 15 residues. Germline CDR1 reads SGHNT; CDR2 reads YYREEE (reference sequence). Here the CDR3 reads CASSPQGAYNSPLHF. The CDR3 nucleotides are TGTGCCAGCAGCCCACAGGGGGCCTATAATTCACCCCTCCACTTT.

The gene calls are TRBV12-3 or TRBV12-4 and TRBJ1-1, with 8 nucleotides matching TRBD1. Trimming removed 6 bases from V and 4 bases from J; junction bases left unmatched: 4. The CDR3 covers 13 residues. The CDR3 spells CASSGQGITEAFF. For the CDR3, the DNA is TGTGCCAGCAGCGGACAGGGAATCACTGAAGCTTTCTTT.

The V gene is TRBV28, the J gene TRBJ2-1, with TRBD2 identical over 12 bases. V dropped 3 bases and J dropped 5; count of bases not matched to a gene: 5. This CDR3 region has 16 residues. Germline CDR1 is MDHEN and CDR2 is SYDVKM. The CDR3 loop is CASSLTTSGSNNEQFF. The CDR3 DNA reads as TGTGCCAGCAGTTTGACGACTAGCGGGAGTAACAATGAGCAGTTCTTC.

The chain is built from TRBV24-1 and TRBJ1-1; D possibly corresponds to TRBD1 (5 bases). From germline, CDR1 is KGHDR and CDR2 SFDVKD. Deletions cut 8 bases from V and 2 bases from J, with 11 bases between. CDR3 length: 13 amino acids. CDR3: CATKEGRNTEAFF. As DNA, the CDR3 is TGTGCCACCAAGGAGGGGCGAAACACTGAAGCTTTCTTT.

The chain links TRBV14 to TRBJ1-4, with D perhaps matching TRBD1 (6 bases). The CDR3 length is 14 residues. Germline V lookup: CDR1 SGHDN, CDR2 FVKESK. V lost 4 bases, J lost 8 bases, and 14 bases lay in between. In nucleotides, the CDR3 is TGTGCCAGCAGCCGGGGGACATGGAGCGAAAAACTGTTTTTT. This codes for CASSRGTWSEKLFF.

The gene calls are TRBV20-1 and TRBJ2-7; 10 bases match TRBD1. V shed 3 bases, J shed 3 bases, and the junction held 8 bases outside the gene matches. CDR3 size: 15 residues. Germline V lookup: CDR1 DFQATT, CDR2 SNEGSKA (reference sequence). The CDR3 DNA is TGCAGTGCTAGTCGGAGGACAGGGGGAGTCTACGAGCAGTACTTC. Its translation is CSASRRTGGVYEQYF.

The rearrangement uses TRBV28 and TRBJ1-2; 7 nucleotides line up with TRBD1. J gave up 7 bases and V 11 bases, and 22 bases lay outside the gene matches. This CDR3 has 16 amino acids. The germline CDR1 and CDR2 sequences are MDHEN and SYDVKM. The CDR3 protein is CALGGTEVPGGIGYTF. The CDR3 DNA is TGTGCCCTTGGAGGGACAGAAGTCCCCGGCGGGATTGGCTACACCTTC.

V gene TRBV10-3 combines with J gene TRBJ2-5, with 12 bases that match TRBD2. The J segment lost 2 bases and the V segment lost 10 bases, leaving 17 bases of the junction unmatched. The CDR3 consists of 18 residues. Germline V CDR1 and CDR2: ENHRY, SYGVKD. CDR3 sequence reads: CATSMTSGGPTPQETQYF. The DNA for the CDR3 is TGTGCCACCTCCATGACTAGCGGGGGACCAACCCCGCAAGAGACCCAGTACTTC.